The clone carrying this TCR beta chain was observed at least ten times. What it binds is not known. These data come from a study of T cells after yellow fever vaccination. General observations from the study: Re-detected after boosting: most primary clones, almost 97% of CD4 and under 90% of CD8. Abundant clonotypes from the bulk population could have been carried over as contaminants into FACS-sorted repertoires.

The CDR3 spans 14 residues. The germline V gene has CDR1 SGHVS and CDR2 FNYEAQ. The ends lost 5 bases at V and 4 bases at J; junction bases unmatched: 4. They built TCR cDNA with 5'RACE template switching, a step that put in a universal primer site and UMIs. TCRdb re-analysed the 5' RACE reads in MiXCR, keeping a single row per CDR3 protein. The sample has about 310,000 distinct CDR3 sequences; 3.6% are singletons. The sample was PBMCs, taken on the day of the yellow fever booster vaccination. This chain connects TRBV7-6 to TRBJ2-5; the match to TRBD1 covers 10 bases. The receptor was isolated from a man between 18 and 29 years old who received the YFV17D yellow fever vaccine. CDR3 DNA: TGTGCCAGCAGCCGGGACAGGGGAGGAGAGACCCAGTACTTC. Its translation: CASSRDRGGETQYF. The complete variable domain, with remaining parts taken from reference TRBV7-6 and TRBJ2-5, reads GAGVSQSPRYKVTKRGQDVALRCDPISGHVSLYWYRQALGQGPEFLTYFNYEAQQDKSGLPNDRFSAERPEGSISTLTIQRTEQRDSAMYRCASSRDRGGETQYFGPGTRLLVL.